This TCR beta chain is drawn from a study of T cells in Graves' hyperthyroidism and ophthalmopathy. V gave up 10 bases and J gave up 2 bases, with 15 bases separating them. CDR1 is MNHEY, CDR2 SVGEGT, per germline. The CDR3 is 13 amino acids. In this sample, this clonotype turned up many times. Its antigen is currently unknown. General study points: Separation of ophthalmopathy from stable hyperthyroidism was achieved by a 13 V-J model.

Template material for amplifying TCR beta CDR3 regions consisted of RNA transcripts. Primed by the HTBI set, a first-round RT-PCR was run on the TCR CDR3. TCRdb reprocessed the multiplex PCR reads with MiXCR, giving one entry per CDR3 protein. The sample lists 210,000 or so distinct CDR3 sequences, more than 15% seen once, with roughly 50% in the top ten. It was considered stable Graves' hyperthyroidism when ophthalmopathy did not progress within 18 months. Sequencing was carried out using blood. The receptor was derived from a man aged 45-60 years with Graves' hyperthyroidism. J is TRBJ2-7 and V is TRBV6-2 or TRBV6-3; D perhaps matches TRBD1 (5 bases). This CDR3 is CATSLDTAYEQYF. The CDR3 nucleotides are TGTGCCACCTCGCTGGACACCGCCTACGAGCAGTACTTC.